This is a list of T cell receptor beta chains from one sample in a study of blood T cell repertoires in COVID-19. Libraries were prepared by immunoSEQ multiplex PCR; TCRdb keeps only in-frame clonotypes and omits some of them. The sample lists about 230,000 clones; just over 85% were seen once. Sequencing was carried out using peripheral blood. Every receptor here comes from a man aged 45 to 65 with COVID-19, enrolled during active disease. Both conserved end residues are part of each CDR3. A D gene is named only where the DNA matches it firmly. Some rows have no size entry. The others give once, few or many, or a class for an expanded clone.

D gene: TRBD2; J gene: TRBJ2-7; clone size: NA; V gene: TRBV10-1; CDR3 DNA: TGCGCCAGCGCGGCTAGCGGAGCCTACGAGCAGTACTTC; CDR3 protein: CASAASGAYEQYF
D gene: TRBD1; J gene: TRBJ1-2; clone size: NA; V gene: TRBV7-6; CDR3 DNA: TGTGCCAGCAGCCAACTTCTGGGACAGTACTCTATGGCCTACACCTTC; CDR3 protein: CASSQLLGQYSMAYTF
D gene: NA; J gene: TRBJ1-2; clone size: NA; V gene: TRBV5-6; CDR3 DNA: TGTGCCAGCAGCATTGTGGTGGCAGGAGGCTACACCTTC; CDR3 protein: CASSIVVAGGYTF
D gene: TRBD1; J gene: TRBJ1-1; clone size: NA; V gene: TRBV6-5; CDR3 DNA: TGTGCCAGCAGTTCTTCCCCGACAGGGAGTTCACTGGAAGCTTTCTTT; CDR3 protein: CASSSSPTGSSLEAFF
D gene: TRBD1; J gene: TRBJ2-2; clone size: NA; V gene: TRBV9; CDR3 DNA: TGTGCCAGCAGCCTGGGACAGGCTGAGCTGTTTTTT; CDR3 protein: CASSLGQAELFF
D gene: NA; J gene: TRBJ1-2; clone size: NA; V gene: TRBV19; CDR3 DNA: TGTGCCAGTAGTTATAGAGGGTTAGTAAGTGATGGCTACACCTTC; CDR3 protein: CASSYRGLVSDGYTF
D gene: TRBD2; J gene: TRBJ2-5; clone size: few; V gene: TRBV5-5; CDR3 DNA: TGTGCCAGCAGCCCGCGGACTAGCGGGGGCCAAGAGACCCAGTACTTC; CDR3 protein: CASSPRTSGGQETQYF
D gene: TRBD1; J gene: TRBJ2-3; clone size: NA; V gene: TRBV6-5; CDR3 DNA: TGTGCCAGCTGTTCACATAGGACAGGAGCCACAGATACGCAGTATTTT; CDR3 protein: CASCSHRTGATDTQYF
D gene: TRBD2; J gene: TRBJ2-3; clone size: NA; V gene: TRBV7-3; CDR3 DNA: TGTGCCAGCAGCTCAGCTAGCGGGGGGACAGATACGCAGTATTTT; CDR3 protein: CASSSASGGTDTQYF
D gene: NA; J gene: TRBJ1-2; clone size: once; V gene: TRBV5-4; CDR3 DNA: TGTGCCAGCAGCTTGAAACAATCAATTGGCTACACCTTC; CDR3 protein: CASSLKQSIGYTF
D gene: NA; J gene: TRBJ2-5; clone size: NA; V gene: TRBV11-2; CDR3 DNA: TGTGCCAGCAGCTTAGGCAGTTTACAGTGGGAGACCCAGTACTTC; CDR3 protein: CASSLGSLQWETQYF
D gene: NA; J gene: TRBJ1-3; clone size: NA; V gene: TRBV29-1; CDR3 DNA: TGCAGCGTTGAATTTGGGGCTGCGGGAAACACCATATATTTT; CDR3 protein: CSVEFGAAGNTIYF
D gene: TRBD1; J gene: TRBJ1-5; clone size: few; V gene: TRBV9; CDR3 DNA: TGTGCCAGCAGCGCCACAGGGGATAGCAATCAGCCCCAGCATTTT; CDR3 protein: CASSATGDSNQPQHF
D gene: NA; J gene: TRBJ1-5; clone size: NA; V gene: TRBV19; CDR3 DNA: TGTGCCAGTAGTTGGAGAGTCAAGGTTAGCAATCAGCCCCAGCATTTT; CDR3 protein: CASSWRVKVSNQPQHF
D gene: TRBD1; J gene: TRBJ2-1; clone size: NA; V gene: TRBV18; CDR3 DNA: TGTGCCAGCTCACACGGGACAGGAGGCCTCAATGAGCAGTTCTTC; CDR3 protein: CASSHGTGGLNEQFF
D gene: NA; J gene: TRBJ2-5; clone size: NA; V gene: TRBV19; CDR3 DNA: TGTGCCAGTAGTCTCGCTAGCCAAGAGACCCAGTACTTC; CDR3 protein: CASSLASQETQYF
D gene: TRBD2; J gene: TRBJ2-5; clone size: NA; V gene: TRBV4-2; CDR3 DNA: TGTGCCAGCAGCCAAGTCCTAGCGGCCTCGGGTCCGGCCCAGTACTTC; CDR3 protein: CASSQVLAASGPAQYF
D gene: NA; J gene: TRBJ1-5; clone size: few; V gene: TRBV28; CDR3 DNA: TGTGCCAGCAATGGGGCGGATAGCAATCAGCCCCAGCATTTT; CDR3 protein: CASNGADSNQPQHF
D gene: TRBD2; J gene: TRBJ2-1; clone size: NA; V gene: TRBV9; CDR3 DNA: TGTGCCAGCAGCGTAGTGGCGGGAGCCGCAGCGGGTGAGCAGTTCTTC; CDR3 protein: CASSVVAGAAAGEQFF
D gene: NA; J gene: TRBJ1-2; clone size: NA; V gene: TRBV15; CDR3 DNA: TGTGCCACCAGCGGAAATACAGGAGTTAGTGGCTACACCTTC; CDR3 protein: CATSGNTGVSGYTF
D gene: TRBD1; J gene: TRBJ1-2; clone size: NA; V gene: TRBV30; CDR3 DNA: TGTGCCTGGAGTGAGACAGGGGTTCCTAACTATGGCTACACCTTC; CDR3 protein: CAWSETGVPNYGYTF
D gene: NA; J gene: TRBJ2-2; clone size: NA; V gene: TRBV7-9; CDR3 DNA: TGTGCCAGCAGCTCCGGGACACTGACGGCCGGGGAGCTGTTTTTT; CDR3 protein: CASSSGTLTAGELFF
D gene: NA; J gene: TRBJ1-2; clone size: NA; V gene: TRBV10-1; CDR3 DNA: TGCGCCAGCAGTGAGAGGCCGTCAGGGCCCTATGGCCGTGGCTACACCTTC; CDR3 protein: CASSERPSGPYGRGYTF
D gene: NA; J gene: TRBJ1-3; clone size: NA; V gene: TRBV6-5; CDR3 DNA: TGTGCCAGCAGTTACCTCAGGGGCTCTGGAAACACCATATATTTT; CDR3 protein: CASSYLRGSGNTIYF
D gene: TRBD2; J gene: TRBJ2-7; clone size: NA; V gene: TRBV7-2; CDR3 DNA: TGTGCCAGCAGCTTATCCCTAGCGGGAGCCGACGAGCAGTACTTC; CDR3 protein: CASSLSLAGADEQYF
D gene: TRBD1; J gene: TRBJ1-6; clone size: NA; V gene: TRBV6-5; CDR3 DNA: TGTGCCAGCAGTTATCAGGGGACAGTTGCCTCCCCCCTCCACTTT; CDR3 protein: CASSYQGTVASPLHF
D gene: TRBD1; J gene: TRBJ1-3; clone size: NA; V gene: TRBV5-1; CDR3 DNA: TGCGCCAGCAGTCCGTCGGGACAGAGCTCTGGAAACACCATATATTTT; CDR3 protein: CASSPSGQSSGNTIYF
D gene: TRBD1; J gene: TRBJ2-1; clone size: NA; V gene: TRBV10-2; CDR3 DNA: TGCGCCAGTAATGACAGGGCTGGCAATGAGCAGTTCTTC; CDR3 protein: CASNDRAGNEQFF
D gene: TRBD1; J gene: TRBJ2-2; clone size: NA; V gene: TRBV2; CDR3 DNA: TGTGCCAGCATATGGGGACAGGGGGCTTTGAGGACCGGGGAGCTGTTTTTT; CDR3 protein: CASIWGQGALRTGELFF
D gene: NA; J gene: TRBJ2-1; clone size: once; V gene: TRBV5-4; CDR3 DNA: TGTGCCAGCAGCTTGGCCTCGAGCAATGAGCAGTTCTTC; CDR3 protein: CASSLASSNEQFF
D gene: NA; J gene: TRBJ1-1; clone size: NA; V gene: TRBV5-1; CDR3 DNA: TGCGCCAGCAGCTTGTGGGCCAGGGATTTGAACACTGAAGCTTTCTTT; CDR3 protein: CASSLWARDLNTEAFF
D gene: NA; J gene: TRBJ1-2; clone size: NA; V gene: TRBV12-3/TRBV12-4; CDR3 DNA: TGTGCCAGCAGTTTGGAGGGGCACGGCTACACCTTC; CDR3 protein: CASSLEGHGYTF
D gene: TRBD2; J gene: TRBJ2-5; clone size: NA; V gene: TRBV5-5; CDR3 DNA: TGTGCCAGCAGCTCTACTAGCGGGAGGGGGCAGACCCAGTACTTC; CDR3 protein: CASSSTSGRGQTQYF
D gene: NA; J gene: TRBJ2-7; clone size: NA; V gene: TRBV6-5; CDR3 DNA: TGTGCCAGCTCTCGAGGAATTTCCTACGAGCAGTACTTC; CDR3 protein: CASSRGISYEQYF
D gene: TRBD2; J gene: TRBJ2-1; clone size: NA; V gene: TRBV12-5; CDR3 DNA: TGTGCTAGCGCCTTGGGGCTAGCGGGGGCCAATGAGCAGTTCTTC; CDR3 protein: CASALGLAGANEQFF
D gene: NA; J gene: TRBJ1-1; clone size: NA; V gene: TRBV5-1; CDR3 DNA: TGCGCCAGCAGCTTGGGCGGGGACACTGAAGCTTTCTTT; CDR3 protein: CASSLGGDTEAFF
D gene: NA; J gene: TRBJ2-4; clone size: NA; V gene: TRBV5-1; CDR3 DNA: TGCGCCAGCAGCTCCACAGGGATAAACATTCAGTACTTC; CDR3 protein: CASSSTGINIQYF
D gene: NA; J gene: TRBJ1-3; clone size: NA; V gene: TRBV28; CDR3 DNA: TGTGCCAGCAGTTTATCCCAGGGGCGCGGAAACACCATATATTTT; CDR3 protein: CASSLSQGRGNTIYF
D gene: NA; J gene: TRBJ2-1; clone size: NA; V gene: TRBV7-2; CDR3 DNA: TGTGCCAGCAGCTTAGGGCCACAGAATGAGCAGTTCTTC; CDR3 protein: CASSLGPQNEQFF
D gene: TRBD2; J gene: TRBJ2-7; clone size: NA; V gene: TRBV4-3; CDR3 DNA: TGCGCCAGCAGCCCCCCGGGACTAGCGGGGGTCGAGCAGTACTTC; CDR3 protein: CASSPPGLAGVEQYF
D gene: TRBD1; J gene: TRBJ2-5; clone size: NA; V gene: TRBV19; CDR3 DNA: TGTGCCAGTAGTACGGGGACAGGGGTACAAGAGACCCAGTACTTC; CDR3 protein: CASSTGTGVQETQYF
D gene: TRBD1; J gene: TRBJ1-6; clone size: NA; V gene: TRBV6-5; CDR3 DNA: TGTGCCAGCAGTCCCGCAGGGGGCGATTCACCCCTCCACTTT; CDR3 protein: CASSPAGGDSPLHF
D gene: TRBD1; J gene: TRBJ2-7; clone size: NA; V gene: TRBV5-1; CDR3 DNA: TGCGCCAGCAGGGGGACAGGGGGCCACGAGCAGTACTTC; CDR3 protein: CASRGTGGHEQYF
D gene: TRBD1; J gene: TRBJ2-7; clone size: NA; V gene: TRBV18; CDR3 DNA: TGTGCCAGCTCACCACCCTCGGGACAGGGTAGCCACGAGCAGTACTTC; CDR3 protein: CASSPPSGQGSHEQYF
D gene: TRBD1; J gene: TRBJ2-7; clone size: NA; V gene: TRBV6-6; CDR3 DNA: TGTGCCAGCAGTTACCCGGGACAGGGTAACGAGCAGTACTTC; CDR3 protein: CASSYPGQGNEQYF
D gene: NA; J gene: TRBJ1-3; clone size: NA; V gene: TRBV21-1; CDR3 DNA: TGTGCCAGCAGCACCCGAAAAGATGACGGGAGCTCTGGAAACACCATATATTTT; CDR3 protein: CASSTRKDDGSSGNTIYF
D gene: NA; J gene: TRBJ1-4; clone size: NA; V gene: TRBV7-2; CDR3 DNA: TGTGCCAGCAGTTCCCTGGGGGGGACTAATGAAAAACTGTTTTTT; CDR3 protein: CASSSLGGTNEKLFF
D gene: NA; J gene: TRBJ2-7; clone size: NA; V gene: TRBV6-5; CDR3 DNA: TGTGCCAGCAGTAGGGATACCGAGGGTGGGCAGTACTTC; CDR3 protein: CASSRDTEGGQYF
D gene: NA; J gene: TRBJ2-5; clone size: NA; V gene: TRBV2; CDR3 DNA: TGTGCCAGCAGCGGACAAGTCCAAGAGACCCAGTACTTC; CDR3 protein: CASSGQVQETQYF